This T cell receptor beta chain was sequenced during a study of metastatic and nonmetastatic thyroid tumors. Whole-study context: Peripheral blood and tumor or nodule samples from malignant and benign thyroid patients were compared. Study-wide results and caveats: Patients with malignant thyroid tumors reportedly had significantly higher TCR beta diversity than those with benign nodules, in blood and tumor.

In the study's own analysis: CDR3 was compared across clinicopathological groups, and the resulting differences were used to build a distant-metastasis classifier for papillary thyroid cancer. TCRdb used MiXCR to call clones anew from the PCR reads. The V and J calls, along with clone size, are taken from TCRdb and not from the paper's own processing. The sample contains 15,000 to 20,000 clones, about 33% of which appear only once. With respect to this clone: Its antigen is not known.

This CDR3 comprises 16 residues. V was cut by 4 bases and J by 5 bases, with 21 bases left in between. From germline, CDR1 is SGHRS and CDR2 YFSETQ. The entire patient cohort was treatment-naive prior to thyroid surgery. V gene TRBV5-1 combines with J gene TRBJ1-1; D is unclear. The sample taken for sequencing was tumor tissue. The receptor's source is a female donor with papillary thyroid cancer or a benign thyroid nodule (not recorded which). Some clones in this sample may be carry-over from other donors' samples. DNA of the CDR3: TGCGCCAGCAGCCCCCGATCGGGATCCGGGTCAACTGAAGCTTTCTTT. Amino acids: CASSPRSGSGSTEAFF.